This is a list of T cell receptor beta chains from one sample in a study of blood T cell repertoires in COVID-19. Sequencing was performed with immunoSEQ multiplex PCR; in TCRdb, only in-frame clones are kept and a portion is missing. The table includes some 120,000 clones, approximately 86% detected once. Sequenced material: peripheral blood. The receptors shown here come from a woman between 50 and 59 years old with active or convalescent COVID-19. Each CDR3 is given with its conserved first and last residue. Fields, in order: CDR3 DNA, CDR3 protein, J gene, V gene, clone size, D gene. The D gene is left open where the match is weak. Not every row has a clone size; where given, it reads once, few, many or a size class.

TGTGCCAGTTCTCCAGGGGCGAATCAGCCCCAGCATTTT,CASSPGANQPQHF,TRBJ1-5,TRBV12-3/TRBV12-4,NA,NA
TGTGCCAGCAGCTCCAGACAGGGACCCTACAATGAGCAGTTCTTC,CASSSRQGPYNEQFF,TRBJ2-1,TRBV7-3,NA,TRBD1
TGTGCCAGCGGGTCCTGGGAGGCATCCTATGGCTACACCTTC,CASGSWEASYGYTF,TRBJ1-2,TRBV28,NA,NA
TGTGCCAGCAGTTCCACAGGGGGCGCATCTAATGAAAAACTGTTTTTT,CASSSTGGASNEKLFF,TRBJ1-4,TRBV6-5,NA,TRBD1
TGTGCCATCAGTGACCCCGGGACAGAAGTTCAGCCCCAGCATTTT,CAISDPGTEVQPQHF,TRBJ1-5,TRBV10-3,NA,TRBD1
TGTGCCAGCGCTTTAAACAGGGAGGGTCAGCCCCAGCATTTT,CASALNREGQPQHF,TRBJ1-5,TRBV6-6,NA,NA
TGTGCCAGCAGTTGGGAGTACCAAGAGACCCAGTACTTC,CASSWEYQETQYF,TRBJ2-5,TRBV6-2/TRBV6-3,NA,NA
TGTGCCAGCAGCTCCCCCGGGACAGTGAACACTGAAGCTTTCTTT,CASSSPGTVNTEAFF,TRBJ1-1,TRBV11-3,NA,TRBD1
TGTGCCAGCAGCCAGAGGGAGTGTTCCTACAATGAGCAGTTCTTC,CASSQRECSYNEQFF,TRBJ2-1,TRBV7-4,NA,NA
TGTGCCAGCAGTGAATATGGGTCGATCGCAGGTTACGGCGAGCAGTACTTC,CASSEYGSIAGYGEQYF,TRBJ2-7,TRBV6-1,NA,NA
TGTGCCAGCAGCTCGCAGAGCGGGAGGTCCACCGGGGAGCTGTTTTTT,CASSSQSGRSTGELFF,TRBJ2-2,TRBV7-3,NA,TRBD2
TGTGCCAGCAGTTACGACAGGGGAGGCACTGAAGCTTTCTTT,CASSYDRGGTEAFF,TRBJ1-1,TRBV6-5,NA,TRBD1
TGTGCCAGCAGTCATAGGGGGCTAAATGAAAAACTGTTTTTT,CASSHRGLNEKLFF,TRBJ1-4,TRBV28,few,TRBD1
TGTGCCAGCAGTTTAGCAGGAGTTGAAGCTTTCTTT,CASSLAGVEAFF,TRBJ1-1,TRBV12-3/TRBV12-4,NA,NA
TGTGCTAGCAGCTTAGGGCTAGCGGGAGTGGATACGCAGTATTTT,CASSLGLAGVDTQYF,TRBJ2-3,TRBV7-7,few,TRBD2
TGTGCCAGCAGTTATAGCGGACCCCAAGAGACCCAGTACTTC,CASSYSGPQETQYF,TRBJ2-5,TRBV6-6,NA,NA
TGTGCCAGCAGCTTAATCCGTGGTTCGGGGAATGAGCAGTTCTTC,CASSLIRGSGNEQFF,TRBJ2-1,TRBV7-3,NA,NA